These 21 T cell receptor beta chains originate from one sample sequenced in a study of PD-1 blockade in classical Hodgkin lymphoma. Only in-frame clones appear in the TCRdb table, and some are missing; sequencing was by immunoSEQ multiplex PCR. The sample shows approximately 23,000 clones, over 90% of them seen only once. Time point meaning: newly diagnosed, previously untreated cHL patient sample. From thawed PBMCs, CD4+ T cells were purified using magnetic negative selection. The sample consisted of CD4+ T cells from blood. The receptors shown here come from a human donor with classical Hodgkin lymphoma.

This rearrangement joins TRBV6-1 to TRBJ2-3, with TRBD1 matching over 7 bases. V shed 5 bases, J shed 4 bases, and the junction held 3 bases outside the gene matches. The CDR3 is made up of 13 amino acids. Germline CDR1 and CDR2: MNHNS and SASEGT. This CDR3 is CASSTGVADTQYF. The CDR3 nucleotides read TGTGCCAGCAGTACAGGGGTCGCAGATACGCAGTATTTT.

The chain carries TRBV7-9 and TRBJ2-7; possibly TRBD1 for D (7 bases). Germline V lookup: CDR1 SEHNR, CDR2 FQNEAQ (reference sequence). CDR3 length: 15 amino acids. V lost 5 bases and J 0 bases, leaving 14 bases between the germline ends. The CDR3 sequence: CASSPRRGVSYEQYF. CDR3 sequence (DNA): TGTGCCAGCAGCCCTCGCAGGGGGGTCTCCTACGAGCAGTACTTC.

The CDR3 nucleotides are TGCGCCAGCAGCTTGGAACGGCTCCGGCGATCCACTGAAGCTTTCTTT. It codes for CASSLERLRRSTEAFF. This chain joins TRBV5-1 and TRBJ1-1; unclear D gene. V lost 0 bases and J lost 4, with 16 bases in between. The CDR3 length is 16 residues. Germline V lookup: CDR1 SGHRS, CDR2 YFSETQ.

The rearrangement joins TRBV18 to TRBJ1-5, with TRBD1 matching 8 bases. CDR3 length equals 14 residues. V dropped 6 bases and J dropped 3; count of bases not matched to a gene: 4. The germline V gene encodes CDR1 KGHSH and CDR2 LQKENI. This CDR3 reads CASSLDRANQPQHF. The CDR3 region has the DNA TGTGCCAGCTCGCTGGACAGGGCCAATCAGCCCCAGCATTTT. The complete variable domain, with remaining parts taken from reference TRBV18 and TRBJ1-5, reads NAGVMQNPRHLVRRRGQEARLRCSPMKGHSHVYWYRQLPEEGLKFMVYLQKENIIDESGMPKERFSAEFPKEGPSILRIQQVVRGDSAAYFCASSLDRANQPQHFGDGTRLSIL.

The rearrangement links TRBV11-2 to TRBJ2-7; 12 bases agree with TRBD2. The CDR3 has 15 residues. From germline, CDR1 is SGHAT and CDR2 FQNNGV. V was clipped by 9 bases and J by 2 bases; unmatched bases: 8. The CDR3 bases are TGTGCCAGTACGAGACTAGCGGGAGTCCCCTACGAGCAGTACTTC. It translates to CASTRLAGVPYEQYF. Full variable domain (rest looked up from reference TRBV11-2 and TRBJ2-7): EAGVAQSPRYKIIEKRQSVAFWCNPISGHATLYWYQQILGQGPKLLIQFQNNGVVDDSQLPKDRFSAERLKGVDSTLKIQPAKLEDSAVYLCASTRLAGVPYEQYFGPGTRLTVT.

This sequence joins TRBV6-5 and TRBJ2-7, with a tentative D call TRBD1 (5 bases). Trimming left V 0 bases short and J 2 bases short, with 8 bases between. Germline values: CDR1 MNHEY, CDR2 SVGAGI. This CDR3 contains 14 residues. The CDR3 loop reads CASSYSAGPYEQYF. The CDR3 DNA sequence: TGTGCCAGCAGTTACTCGGCAGGGCCCTACGAGCAGTACTTC.

This clone was counted between two and nine times. This chain links TRBV27 with TRBJ1-6; 7 nucleotides align to TRBD1. Germline-derived CDR1 and CDR2 are MNHEY and SMNVEV (reference sequence). This CDR3 has 14 residues. J was trimmed by 5 bases and V by 7 bases; bases with no gene match: 5. This CDR3 is CASKRQGHNSPLHF. CDR3 DNA sequence: TGTGCCAGCAAAAGACAGGGACATAATTCACCCCTCCACTTT.

The CDR3 region has the DNA TGCGCCAGCAGCCAAGATTCGGCAGGCGCCGGGGAGCTGTTTTTT. Encoded protein: CASSQDSAGAGELFF. The chain employs TRBV4-1 and TRBJ2-2; no clear D. Trimming took 0 bases from V and 6 from J, leaving 11 bases between them. This CDR3 spans 15 amino acids. CDR1 and CDR2 from the germline V gene are MGHRA and YSYEKL.

The chain joins TRBV6-8 to TRBJ1-5; D is unclear. With 0 bases removed from V and 2 bases from J, the gap between germline ends came to 17 bases. The V gene's germline CDR1 is MNHGY and CDR2 SAAAGT. CDR3 length: 18 amino acids. The CDR3 region is CASSYSKQLLGGNQPQHF. The DNA of the CDR3 is TGTGCCAGCAGTTACTCGAAACAGCTACTTGGGGGCAATCAGCCCCAGCATTTT.

The chain recombines TRBV11-3 with TRBJ2-7, with D hard to call. CDR1 and CDR2 from the germline V gene are SGHNT and YENEEA. The CDR3 covers 14 residues. Trimming removed 1 base from V and 7 bases from J, with 14 bases in between. The CDR3 DNA follows: TGTGCCAGCAGCTTAGCCAGCCTGCGAAAGGAGCAGTACTTC. This gives the protein CASSLASLRKEQYF.

The count of this clone is one. The chain has TRBV6-5 and TRBJ1-6; no clear D gene. Per the germline V gene, CDR1 is MNHEY and CDR2 is SVGAGI. The CDR3 sequence is 11 residues long. Trimming cost V 5 bases and J 7 bases, with 3 bases left between them. The CDR3 DNA is TGTGCCAGCAGTGGCAATTCACCCCTCCACTTT. The encoded protein is CASSGNSPLHF.

The gene calls are TRBV6-5 and TRBJ1-2, with 8 nucleotides matching TRBD1. With V trimmed by 4 bases and J by 5 bases, 6 bases remained unmatched. The CDR3 is made up of 14 amino acids. CDR1 is MNHEY and CDR2 is SVGAGI in the germline V gene. CDR3 sequence (DNA): TGTGCCAGCAGTTCACGGACAGGGACTTATGGCTACACCTTC. This codes for CASSSRTGTYGYTF.

The chain couples TRBV20-1 to TRBJ1-1; D call uncertain. The germline V gene encodes CDR1 DFQATT and CDR2 SNEGSKA (reference sequence). This CDR3 has 11 residues. The V end was cut by 3 bases, the J end by 7 bases, with 9 bases between. The CDR3 spells CSASREFEAFF. CDR3 sequence (DNA): TGCAGTGCTAGCCGGGAGTTTGAAGCTTTCTTT.

The table lists this clone with a few counts. The V and J genes are TRBV11-2 and TRBJ2-7; no clear D. This CDR3 spans 13 amino acids. The V end lost 0 bases, the J end lost 7 bases, and 10 bases lay between the germline ends. The germline V gene has CDR1 SGHAT and CDR2 FQNNGV. CDR3 in DNA: TGTGCCAGCAGCTTAGATACTCGCTATGAGCAGTACTTC. It is translated as CASSLDTRYEQYF.

This chain joins TRBV5-4 and TRBJ1-2, with D perhaps matching TRBD1 (6 bases). Germline CDR1 is SGHNT and CDR2 is YYREEE (reference sequence). Trimming left V 0 bases short and J 4 bases short, with 13 bases between. The CDR3 sequence is 15 residues long. CDR3 DNA sequence: TGTGCCAGCAGCTTGGGGGACACTAGGCTCTATGGCTACACCTTC. This codes for CASSLGDTRLYGYTF.

The sample holds one count of this clone. The chain has TRBV5-1 and TRBJ2-1, with D possibly being TRBD1 (5 bases). Trimming cost V 2 bases and J 5 bases, with 14 bases left between them. This CDR3 has 15 residues. Germline V gene lookup returns CDR1 SGHRS and CDR2 YFSETQ. CDR3 amino acids: CASSFAGPRDNEQFF. The DNA for the CDR3 is TGCGCCAGCAGCTTTGCAGGGCCACGGGACAATGAGCAGTTCTTC.

The CDR3 here is CASNGYGSYNEQFF. CDR3 coding DNA: TGTGCCAGCAACGGCTACGGCTCCTACAATGAGCAGTTCTTC. V gene TRBV2 combines with J gene TRBJ2-1; D uncertain. CDR3 size: 14 residues. Trimming left V 7 bases short and J 0 bases short, with 10 bases between. CDR1 SNHLY and CDR2 FYNNEI come from the germline V gene. Drawing the rest from reference TRBV2 and TRBJ2-1, the complete variable domain is EPEVTQTPSHQVTQMGQEVILRCVPISNHLYFYWYRQILGQKVEFLVSFYNNEISEKSEIFDDQFSVERPDGSNFTLKIRSTKLEDSAMYFCASNGYGSYNEQFFGPGTRLTVL.

The chain employs TRBV5-1 and TRBJ2-3; D gene ambiguous. There are 14 residues in the CDR3. Trimming shortened V by 3 bases and J by 4 bases, and 12 bases separated the two germline ends. The V gene's germline CDR1 is SGHRS and CDR2 YFSETQ. This CDR3 is CASSWTSEADTQYF. CDR3 nucleotide sequence: TGCGCCAGCAGCTGGACCTCCGAAGCAGATACGCAGTATTTT.

The chain joins TRBV20-1 to TRBJ1-2; D uncertain. Germline-derived CDR1 and CDR2 are DFQATT and SNEGSKA (reference sequence). The V and J ends lost 3 bases and 7 bases respectively, with 9 bases between them. The CDR3 covers 11 residues. As DNA, the CDR3 is TGCAGTGCTAGGGCTGACGGTGGCTACACCTTC. Its translation is CSARADGGYTF.

The chain is built from TRBV5-6 and TRBJ1-2; TRBD1 matches 8 bases. From germline, CDR1 is SGHDT and CDR2 YYEEEE. J was trimmed by 0 bases and V by 4 bases; bases with no gene match: 17. The CDR3 consists of 19 residues. In nucleotides, the CDR3 is TGTGCCAGCAGCCAAACGTTAGGACAGGGTAGTTTTCCTAACTATGGCTACACCTTC. Residues: CASSQTLGQGSFPNYGYTF.

CDR3 in amino acids: CSVSESSYNEQFF. The CDR3 region has the DNA TGCAGCGTCTCGGAGAGCTCCTACAATGAGCAGTTCTTC. The chain has TRBV29-1 and TRBJ2-1; D call uncertain. The ends were cut back, 6 bases at V and 0 bases at J, with 9 bases in the middle. The CDR3 runs to 13 residues. CDR1 is SQVTM, CDR2 ANQGSEA, per germline.